A selection of T cell receptor beta chains follows, all from one sample in a study of human T cells and chemical hapten exposure. One entry per CDR3 protein results from TCRdb running MiXCR on the RACE reads. The table shows under 450,000 distinct CDR3 sequences, with about 6% occurring only once. This specimen consisted of whole blood, obtained in connection with sensitization to the hapten diphenylcyclopropenone (DPC). The receptor source for this set is a woman between 18 and 29 years old with alopecia areata. Some clones in this sample may be carry-over from other donors' samples. Each CDR3 is given without its conserved first and last residue. A D gene is named only where the DNA matches it firmly.

d_call j_call v_call cdr3_aa
NA TRBJ2-5 TRBV19 ASSTHRETQY
NA TRBJ1-4 TRBV29-1 SVEFQVGEKLF
TRBD1 TRBJ1-6 TRBV15 ATSRVGTGGVRSPLH
NA TRBJ1-2 TRBV6-5 ASSSSHYGYT
NA TRBJ2-6 TRBV5-4 ASQRNSGANVLT
TRBD1 TRBJ1-1 TRBV6-5 ASNRGPTGNTEAF
TRBD1 TRBJ1-5 TRBV24-1 ATSDQGQGSNQPQH
NA TRBJ1-5 TRBV15 ATSRDPGGQPQH
TRBD2 TRBJ2-1 TRBV7-2 ASTLTSGVLYNEQF
NA TRBJ1-2 TRBV2 ASRGVTYHGRDYGYT
TRBD2 TRBJ2-3 TRBV5-1 ASSPGLAGGTTDTQY
NA TRBJ2-7 TRBV20-1 SKRTGTPYEQY
TRBD1 TRBJ1-6 TRBV20-1 SASGGRSPLH
TRBD1 TRBJ1-1 TRBV12-3/TRBV12-4 ASSSNRGLNTEAF
NA TRBJ2-3 TRBV20-1 SASRTELNTQY
TRBD1 TRBJ2-2 TRBV11-3 ASSRQGTNTGELF
NA TRBJ2-5 TRBV7-2 ASSLGTLEETQY
NA TRBJ1-5 TRBV7-8 ASSLQREGQPQH
NA TRBJ2-3 TRBV18 ASSPGNKDTQY
NA TRBJ1-5 TRBV5-6 ASSLGVGTNSNQPQH
NA TRBJ2-3 TRBV11-3 ASSLARGEADTQY
TRBD2 TRBJ2-7 TRBV10-3 AITPDSGGYEQY
NA TRBJ2-3 TRBV10-3 AISDDYVLDTQY
TRBD1 TRBJ1-3 TRBV2 ASSNDRVSGNTIY
TRBD1 TRBJ2-6 TRBV27 ASTPYSSDRGESGANVLT
NA TRBJ1-1 TRBV3-1 ASSHGDREAF
NA TRBJ1-5 TRBV2 ASRTRADQPQH
TRBD2 TRBJ2-7 TRBV2 ASSGTSGYEQY
TRBD1 TRBJ1-6 TRBV9 ASSVGSGGDSNNSPLH
TRBD1 TRBJ1-1 TRBV6-5 ASSYSISRRGSITEAF
NA TRBJ1-1 TRBV25-1 ASSEGRTNEAF
TRBD2 TRBJ2-3 TRBV7-9 ASRSVAGEDTQY
TRBD2 TRBJ2-5 TRBV12-3/TRBV12-4 ASRRGLAGGQETQY
TRBD1 TRBJ2-6 TRBV4-1 ASSPGQVYSGANVLT
NA TRBJ2-5 TRBV12-3/TRBV12-4 ASSLTSLETQY
NA TRBJ1-5 TRBV18 ASSRGNNQPQH
TRBD1 TRBJ1-4 TRBV7-2 ASSPRTGGASNEKLF
NA TRBJ2-3 TRBV5-1 ASSSDSRGGADTQY
NA TRBJ1-2 TRBV29-1 SVEATRGYGYT
NA TRBJ1-3 TRBV18 ASSWTDSSSGNTIY
NA TRBJ1-4 TRBV3-1 ASRPLSGEKLF
NA TRBJ1-1 TRBV6-2/TRBV6-3 ASSYHLGTEAF
NA TRBJ1-1 TRBV11-2 ASSPRTVNTEAF
TRBD1 TRBJ2-7 TRBV15 ATSRDPPTGGVSEQY
NA TRBJ2-1 TRBV4-3 ASSQVGLQNEQF
NA TRBJ1-4 TRBV4-2 ASSHKPGSTNEKLF
TRBD1 TRBJ2-6 TRBV6-6 ASRYVTGAGANVLT
TRBD2 TRBJ2-2 TRBV6-1 ASSTELAGGTNTGELF
TRBD1 TRBJ1-5 TRBV7-9 ASSPTGQGVQPQH
NA TRBJ1-5 TRBV7-9 ASSSGSSYQPQH
NA TRBJ1-1 TRBV3-1 ASSHQIIITANEAF
NA TRBJ1-1 TRBV5-6 ASSFQVNTEAF
NA TRBJ2-7 TRBV6-2/TRBV6-3 ASSLSTGAYEQY